This T cell receptor (beta chain) was recovered during a study of blood T cells in healthy people across ages. This clonotype was seen many times. The antigen remains unidentified. Donors ranged from about 6 to 95 years old and were healthy Caucasians in Russia. At least 6.5 million PBMCs were isolated per sample. Whole-study results and caveats: The lack of PBMC sorting stopped any conclusive naive versus antigen-experienced comparison. Researchers deemed the diversity estimates from one million T cells underestimates.

Primers used in a second PCR of about 7 to 12 cycles were a sample-barcoded 5' primer and a J-beta primer mix. TCRdb ran MiXCR on the 5' RACE reads and lists one entry per CDR3 protein. The sample contains 550,000 to 800,000 distinct CDR3 sequences, roughly 30% of which appear only once. Sequenced input: blood. The TCR sequence derives from a woman older than 75 in good health.

The CDR3 nucleotides are TGTGCCAGCAGGGCAAGCGGGGGGTTCAAAAATGAGCAGTTCTTC. Its protein is CASRASGGFKNEQFF. The chain links TRBV6-1 to TRBJ2-1, with 9 bases matching TRBD2. Per germline, CDR1 MNHNS and CDR2 SASEGT. V trimming: 6 bases; J trimming: 7 bases; junction bases outside the gene matches: 10. This CDR3 is 15 amino acids long.